This is a list of T cell receptor beta chains from one sample in a study of beta chain features in type 1 diabetes. Libraries were prepared by immunoSEQ multiplex PCR; TCRdb keeps only in-frame clonotypes and omits some of them. The sample yields almost 350,000 clones, approximately 8% seen once. The specimen was central memory CD4+ T cells from blood. The receptors derive from a woman aged 18-30 years in good health. CDR3s include the opening cysteine and the closing phenylalanine or tryptophan. D genes are given only for firm matches. Clone sizes are given selectively: once, few, many, or a class where the clone is expanded.

few	-	TRBJ2-3	TRBV16	CASSARDFNTDTQYF	TGTGCCAGCAGCGCCCGGGACTTTAACACAGATACGCAGTATTTT
-	-	TRBJ2-1	TRBV18	CASSPPGSGNEQFF	TGTGCCAGCTCACCACCGGGTTCGGGCAATGAGCAGTTCTTC
-	-	TRBJ2-1	TRBV25-1	CASSASNYYNEQFF	TGTGCCAGCAGTGCGAGTAACTACTACAATGAGCAGTTCTTC
-	TRBD1	TRBJ2-1	TRBV6-5	CASREPGQDYNEQFF	TGTGCCAGCAGGGAACCGGGACAGGACTACAATGAGCAGTTCTTC
-	-	TRBJ2-7	TRBV19	CASSIAVAQNYEQYF	TGTGCCAGTAGTATCGCGGTAGCGCAGAACTACGAGCAGTACTTC
-	TRBD1	TRBJ1-3	TRBV4-2	CASSPLQGAGNTIYF	TGTGCCAGCAGCCCCTTGCAGGGGGCGGGAAACACCATATATTTT
few	-	TRBJ2-1	TRBV5-6	CASSPGVGASYNEQFF	TGTGCCAGCAGCCCCGGGGTAGGTGCGTCCTACAATGAGCAGTTCTTC
-	-	TRBJ2-5	TRBV18	CASSLAAGETQYF	TGTGCCAGCTCCCTCGCCGCCGGGGAGACCCAGTACTTC
-	TRBD2	TRBJ2-7	TRBV4-3	CASSRGTSLTYEQYF	TGCGCCAGCAGCCGTGGGACTAGCCTCACCTACGAGCAGTACTTC
-	-	TRBJ2-1	TRBV14	CASSQVGSYNEQFF	TGTGCCAGCAGCCAGGTGGGTTCCTACAATGAGCAGTTCTTC
-	TRBD1	TRBJ2-7	TRBV6-5	CASSYSRDRWGEQYF	TGTGCCAGCAGTTACTCGAGGGACAGGTGGGGCGAGCAGTACTTC
-	-	TRBJ2-1	TRBV11-3	CASSPEGRAEQFF	TGTGCCAGCAGCCCCGAAGGGCGCGCTGAGCAGTTCTTC
few	TRBD2	TRBJ2-2	TRBV7-9	CASSLAWTRSTGELFF	TGTGCCAGCAGCTTAGCCTGGACTAGGAGCACCGGGGAGCTGTTTTTT